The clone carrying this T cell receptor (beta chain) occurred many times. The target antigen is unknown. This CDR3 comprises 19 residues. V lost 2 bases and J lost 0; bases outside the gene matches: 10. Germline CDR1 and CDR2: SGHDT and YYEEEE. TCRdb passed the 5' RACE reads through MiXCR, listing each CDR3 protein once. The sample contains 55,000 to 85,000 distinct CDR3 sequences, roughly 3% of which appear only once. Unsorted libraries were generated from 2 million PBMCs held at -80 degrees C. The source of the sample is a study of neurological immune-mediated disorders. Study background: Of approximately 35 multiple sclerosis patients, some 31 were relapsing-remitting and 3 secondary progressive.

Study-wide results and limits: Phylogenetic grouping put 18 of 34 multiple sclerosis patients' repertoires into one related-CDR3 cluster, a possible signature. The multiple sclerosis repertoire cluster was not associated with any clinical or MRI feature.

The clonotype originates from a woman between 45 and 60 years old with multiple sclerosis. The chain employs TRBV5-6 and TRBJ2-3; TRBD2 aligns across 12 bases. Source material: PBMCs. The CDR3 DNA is TGTGCCAGCAGCTTCCCGACTAGCGGGAGCTTAATGAGCACAGATACGCAGTATTTT. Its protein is CASSFPTSGSLMSTDTQYF.